This TCR beta chain was sequenced during a study of T-cell reconstitution after alpha-beta-depleted transplantation in children. Unique molecular identifiers were incorporated during preparation of the TCRbeta library. One entry per CDR3 protein results from TCRdb running MiXCR on the PCR reads. The sample carries 500,000 to 600,000 distinct CDR3 sequences, around 16% recorded once. The receptor was isolated from a human donor who donated a stem cell graft to a child with acute lymphoblastic leukemia. Sequences were derived from PBMCs from the stem cell graft donor, sampled from the stem cell graft.

The CDR3 is CASSSGLSDEQYF. Written as DNA, the CDR3 is TGTGCCAGCAGCTCGGGACTTTCCGACGAGCAGTACTTC. This chain connects TRBV3-1 to TRBJ2-7, with a weak D call TRBD2 (6 bases). Looked up from germline, CDR1 is LGHDT and CDR2 is YNNKEL (reference sequence). Trimming took off 5 bases at V and 5 bases at J, with 13 bases between the two ends. The CDR3 covers 13 residues.